This TCR beta chain was identified in a study of T-cell reconstitution after alpha-beta-depleted transplantation in children. Unique molecular identifiers tagged the TCRbeta library. In TCRdb, the PCR reads were re-called with MiXCR into one record per CDR3 protein. The table includes approximately 590,000 distinct CDR3 sequences, under 12% detected once. V lost 0 bases, J lost 3 bases, and 8 bases lay in between. The CDR3 spans 14 residues. The germline gives CDR1 KGHSH, CDR2 LQKENI. Sequenced here: PBMCs from the stem cell graft donor, sampled from the stem cell graft. This receptor was taken from a human donor who donated a stem cell graft to a child with acute myeloid leukemia. The V gene is TRBV18, the J gene TRBJ1-2, with D possibly being TRBD1 (5 bases). The CDR3 region has the DNA TGTGCCAGCTCACCACCTGCGGGGGACTATGGCTACACCTTC. Translation gives CASSPPAGDYGYTF.